Described below is a single T cell receptor (beta chain) sequence and its context. Its antigen is as yet unknown. CD45RO-negative, CCR7-selected cells formed the naive CD8 fraction, which excluded terminally differentiated effector memory CD45RA+ cells. V was cut by 0 bases and J by 6 bases, with 13 bases left in between. CDR1 and CDR2 (germline): SGDLS, YYNGEE. CDR3 length equals 14 residues. The data were taken from a study of shared clonotypes between healthy human individuals. Measured with immunoSEQ multiplex PCR; TCRdb has only the in-frame clones, and not every one. This sample yields just over 2,000,000 clones, of which roughly 94% are seen a single time; roughly 1.1% belongs to the top ten. Study-wide results and caveats: In a few donors, around 4.8% of naive CD4 clonotypes appeared in common.

V usage is TRBV9 and J usage is TRBJ2-7; D is unresolved. The source is a man aged 18 to 30 in good health. Sequenced material: naive CD8+ T cells sorted from blood. The CDR3 reads CASSVEGRVGEQYF. The CDR3 nucleotides are TGTGCCAGCAGCGTAGAGGGAAGGGTTGGCGAGCAGTACTTC.